Below, 17 T cell receptor beta chains from the same sample are listed, as sequenced in a study of cytomegalovirus exposure and HLA in healthy donors. PCR amplification relied on 60 Vbeta primers (plus 13 Jbeta primers). The repertoire was sequenced with immunoSEQ multiplex PCR; TCRdb's copy has only in-frame clones and lacks some. Seen here are 150,000 to 200,000 clones, roughly 71% observed once, and the top ten hold around 3%. The specimen was PBMCs. These receptors came from a woman aged 45-60 years in good health and CMV-seropositive.

The V and J genes are TRBV4-1 and TRBJ1-4, with 8 bases identical to TRBD1. J lost 10 bases, V lost 1 base, and 8 bases had no gene match. Germline CDR1 is MGHRA and CDR2 is YSYEKL. This CDR3 spans 15 amino acids. The CDR3 protein is CASSQGLRGLGKLFF. DNA for the CDR3: TGCGCCAGCAGCCAAGGACTCAGGGGGCTGGGAAAACTGTTTTTT.

The V and J genes are TRBV27 and TRBJ1-1, with D possibly TRBD1 on 5 matching bases. V lost 2 bases and J lost 11, with 18 bases in between. The CDR3 has 14 amino acids. In germline, CDR1 is MNHEY, CDR2 SMNVEV (reference sequence). CDR3 nucleotides: TGTGCCAGCAGTTTAAGGAGGGGCAGCGAGGCCGCTTTCTTT. This codes for CASSLRRGSEAAFF.

The V call is TRBV28, the J call TRBJ1-2; 8 bases are shared with TRBD1. The CDR3 extends over 13 amino acids. The germline gives CDR1 MDHEN, CDR2 SYDVKM. Unmatched junction bases numbered 6, after V lost 7 bases and J lost 5 bases. CDR3 in DNA: TGTGCCAGCATTAACAGGGGGTATTATGGCTACACCTTC. This sequence encodes CASINRGYYGYTF.

This chain joins TRBV25-1 and TRBJ2-5; D might be TRBD1 (6 bases). This CDR3 region has 11 residues. With 7 bases removed from V and 5 bases from J, the gap between germline ends came to 8 bases. Per germline, CDR1 MGHDK and CDR2 SYGVNS. DNA for the CDR3: TGTGCCAGCACAGGGGCTGAGACCCAGTACTTC. It encodes CASTGAETQYF.

The rearrangement uses TRBV18 and TRBJ2-1, with 9 bases that match TRBD2. Trimming took 6 bases from V and 9 from J; bases not matched to a gene: 9. This CDR3 has 14 amino acids. CDR1 and CDR2 from the germline V gene are KGHSH and LQKENI. CDR3 residues: CASSLGGGAAEQFF. CDR3 coding DNA: TGTGCCAGCTCGCTAGGCGGGGGGGCGGCTGAGCAGTTCTTC.

The genes are TRBV6-5 and TRBJ1-6; no definite D call. Germline V gene lookup returns CDR1 MNHEY and CDR2 SVGAGI. The CDR3 has 13 amino acids. The germline V and J ends were trimmed by 2 bases and 13 bases, with 12 bases remaining between them. The DNA for the CDR3 is TGTGCCAGCAGTTACCACTCCGATTGCCCCCTCCACTTT. Translating it yields CASSYHSDCPLHF.

The chain couples TRBV5-1 to TRBJ2-7, with 7 nucleotides matching TRBD1. This CDR3 comprises 14 residues. With 2 bases clipped from V and 2 bases from J, the junction kept 4 bases outside the gene matches. The germline V gene has CDR1 SGHRS and CDR2 YFSETQ. CDR3 DNA: TGCGCCAGCAGCTTAGGGACAGCTACCTACGAGCAGTACTTC. Its translation is CASSLGTATYEQYF.

The rearrangement links TRBV25-1 to TRBJ1-2; D gene ambiguous. Trimming removed 2 bases from V and 11 bases from J, with 3 bases in between. Germline values: CDR1 MGHDK, CDR2 SYGVNS. The CDR3 spans 9 residues. CDR3 loop: CASSEPYTF. CDR3 in DNA: TGTGCCAGCAGTGAACCGTACACCTTC.

The chain links TRBV5-6 to TRBJ2-4, with 7 positions matching TRBD2. CDR1 and CDR2 from the germline V gene are SGHDT and YYEEEE. This CDR3 contains 14 residues. Trimming at V came to 3 bases and at J to 6 bases, leaving 6 bases not matched to a gene. CDR3 region: CASSSRGGGNIQYF. The CDR3 bases are TGTGCCAGCAGCTCCAGAGGCGGGGGAAACATTCAGTACTTC. The full variable domain, with the rest looked up from reference TRBV5-6 and TRBJ2-4, is DAGVTQSPTHLIKTRGQQVTLRCSPKSGHDTVSWYQQALGQGPQFIFQYYEEEERQRGNFPDRFSGHQFPNYSSELNVNALLLGDSALYLCASSSRGGGNIQYFGAGTRLSVL.

The gene calls are TRBV5-6 and TRBJ1-1; D gene uncertain. This CDR3 is 13 amino acids long. The V end lost 0 bases, the J end lost 0 bases, and 3 bases lay between the germline ends. CDR1 is SGHDT and CDR2 is YYEEEE in the germline V gene. This CDR3 reads CASSLGVNTEAFF. The DNA of the CDR3 is TGTGCCAGCAGCTTGGGAGTGAACACTGAAGCTTTCTTT. Together with reference TRBV5-6 and TRBJ1-1, the CDR3 gives the full variable domain: DAGVTQSPTHLIKTRGQQVTLRCSPKSGHDTVSWYQQALGQGPQFIFQYYEEEERQRGNFPDRFSGHQFPNYSSELNVNALLLGDSALYLCASSLGVNTEAFFGQGTRLTVV.

V gene TRBV5-4 combines with J gene TRBJ1-4, with D tentatively TRBD1 (6 bases). This CDR3 spans 16 amino acids. CDR1 and CDR2 (germline): SGHNT, YYREEE (reference sequence). V shed 7 bases and J shed 6 bases, with 22 bases lying between them. CDR3 in DNA: TGTGCCAGCTCTCAAGGTGGGGGCCGGTTCGATGAAAAACTGTTTTTT. This encodes CASSQGGGRFDEKLFF.

Remarks on this clone: At the DNA level, this CDR3 is encoded by other sequences in the same sample as well. The V call is TRBV6-1, the J call TRBJ2-2; a possible D gene is TRBD1 (6 bases). Between the trimmed V and J ends, which lost 7 bases and 4 bases, there was a span of 13 bases. CDR1 MNHNS and CDR2 SASEGT come from the germline V gene. This CDR3 comprises 14 residues. This chain's CDR3 is CASIGQRSTGELFF. The CDR3 coding sequence is TGTGCCAGCATCGGACAGCGTTCCACCGGGGAGCTGTTTTTT.

This clone occurred a few times. The chain recombines TRBV5-1 with TRBJ1-2; D unresolved. Trimming took off 4 bases at V and 4 bases at J, with 17 bases between the two ends. The CDR3 has 15 amino acids. CDR1 SGHRS and CDR2 YFSETQ come from the germline V gene. For the CDR3, the DNA is TGCGCCAGCAGCCTGAGCGGGGTTTTGAGCTATGGCTACACCTTC. Amino acids: CASSLSGVLSYGYTF.

This rearrangement joins TRBV2 to TRBJ2-2; D is ambiguous. Germline-derived CDR1 and CDR2 are SNHLY and FYNNEI. There are 14 residues in the CDR3. The germline V and J ends were trimmed by 5 bases and 0 bases, with 7 bases remaining between them. This CDR3 reads CASSNFANTGELFF. The CDR3 DNA follows: TGTGCCAGCAGTAACTTTGCGAACACCGGGGAGCTGTTTTTT. The whole variable domain, remainder taken from reference TRBV2 and TRBJ2-2, is EPEVTQTPSHQVTQMGQEVILRCVPISNHLYFYWYRQILGQKVEFLVSFYNNEISEKSEIFDDQFSVERPDGSNFTLKIRSTKLEDSAMYFCASSNFANTGELFFGEGSRLTVL.

The count of this clone is one. The V gene is TRBV7-9, the J gene TRBJ2-7, with 7 bases lining up with TRBD1. Losses at the gene ends were 5 bases for V and 2 bases for J; bases not matched to a gene: 6. CDR1 is SEHNR and CDR2 is FQNEAQ in the germline V gene (reference sequence). CDR3 length: 14 amino acids. The CDR3 DNA sequence: TGTGCCAGCAGCCAGACAGGGTCCCCCTACGAGCAGTACTTC. It codes for CASSQTGSPYEQYF.

This rearrangement joins TRBV19 to TRBJ2-1; 7 positions agree with TRBD1. Per germline, CDR1 LNHDA and CDR2 SQIVND (reference sequence). The CDR3 runs to 15 residues. Trimming cost V 6 bases and J 5 bases; bases outside gene matches: 10. The CDR3 sequence: CASSLTGEGDNEQFF. The CDR3 DNA reads as TGTGCCAGTAGCCTCACAGGGGAAGGGGACAATGAGCAGTTCTTC.

CDR3 DNA sequence: TGTGCCAGTAGTATAGGGGACAGCAGCTTCTATAATTCACCCCTCCACTTT. Protein: CASSIGDSSFYNSPLHF. The chain employs TRBV19 and TRBJ1-6, with 7 bases identical to TRBD1. V shed 1 base and J 3 bases; nucleotides not matched to a gene: 6. CDR1 is LNHDA, CDR2 SQIVND, per germline (reference sequence). The CDR3 covers 17 residues.